This entry lists 10 T cell receptor beta chains sequenced from one sample in a study of blood T cell repertoires in COVID-19. Some clones are missing from TCRdb's copy, which holds only in-frame ones; the method was immunoSEQ multiplex PCR. The data show roughly 84,000 clones, with more than 80% seen just once and around 16% held by the top ten. The sample taken for sequencing was peripheral blood. The receptor set was obtained from a woman at least 80 years old with acute or convalescent COVID-19.

This chain connects TRBV4-3 to TRBJ2-2, with 12 bases that match TRBD1. The ends lost 3 bases at V and 6 bases at J; junction bases unmatched: 5. Germline CDR1 LGHNA, CDR2 YSLEER. The CDR3 runs to 16 residues. CDR3 sequence: CASSHGTGGLAGELFF. CDR3 coding DNA: TGCGCCAGCAGCCACGGGACAGGGGGCTTGGCCGGGGAGCTGTTTTTT.

The V gene is TRBV7-9, the J gene TRBJ1-4; D might be TRBD1 (6 bases). From germline, CDR1 is SEHNR and CDR2 FQNEAQ (reference sequence). CDR3 size: 13 residues. The ends were cut back, 6 bases at V and 5 bases at J, with 10 bases in the middle. CDR3 bases: TGTGCCAGCAGTCTGGGGGCGAATGAAAAACTGTTTTTT. This codes for CASSLGANEKLFF.

The genes are TRBV28 and TRBJ1-6; D remains ambiguous. The ends were cut back, 5 bases at V and 13 bases at J, with 27 bases in the middle. CDR3 size: 17 residues. The germline gives CDR1 MDHEN, CDR2 SYDVKM. CDR3 protein: CASSPPLGGLHLSPLHF. The CDR3 DNA reads TGTGCCAGCAGTCCTCCCCTGGGCGGGCTTCACCTAAGTCCCCTCCACTTT.

This rearrangement joins TRBV12-3 or TRBV12-4 to TRBJ1-2; D remains ambiguous. This CDR3 region has 13 residues. V was clipped by 3 bases and J by 5 bases, with 10 bases between them. CDR3 coding DNA: TGTGCCAGCAGTTTGTCGGGGATGTATGGCTACACCTTC. This translates into CASSLSGMYGYTF.

This clone has just one count. This rearrangement joins TRBV7-3 to TRBJ2-3, with TRBD1 as a possible D gene (6 bases). Germline V gene sequence: CDR1 SGHTA, CDR2 FQGTGA. This CDR3 has 14 amino acids. Deletions cut 5 bases from V and 2 bases from J, with 11 bases between. CDR3 protein: CASSQTGVTDTQYF. DNA for the CDR3: TGTGCCAGCAGCCAGACAGGTGTCACAGATACGCAGTATTTT.

This clone was detected only once. The V call is TRBV7-9, the J call TRBJ1-5; TRBD1 is a possible D gene (5 bases). V lost 4 bases, J lost 4 bases, and 14 bases lay in between. Germline V gene lookup returns CDR1 SEHNR and CDR2 FQNEAQ (reference sequence). The CDR3 is 15 amino acids. This CDR3 reads CASSSSGAYNQPQHF. The CDR3 DNA is TGTGCCAGCAGCTCTAGTGGGGCCTATAATCAGCCCCAGCATTTT.

This clone was seen a few times. The genes are TRBV2 and TRBJ1-4; weak D call: TRBD1 (5 bases). The germline gives CDR1 SNHLY, CDR2 FYNNEI. Trimming cost V 5 bases and J 6 bases, with 13 bases left between them. There are 14 residues in the CDR3. The DNA of the CDR3 is TGTGCCAGCAGTACCGGGACTGTTTATGAAAAACTGTTTTTT. As protein: CASSTGTVYEKLFF.

The V gene is TRBV21-1, the J gene TRBJ1-3; the table's D call TRBD1 went unverified against the DNA. TRBV21-1 is labeled a pseudogene. The CDR3 is 17 residues long. In DNA form, the CDR3 reads TGTGCCAGCAGCGCACCCCGGGACAGGGTAACGGGAAACACCATATATTTT. It encodes CASSAPRDRVTGNTIYF.

This sequence joins TRBV19 and TRBJ2-2; 9 nucleotides agree with TRBD1. The CDR3 contains 17 residues. With 5 bases clipped from V and 2 bases from J, the junction kept 9 bases outside the gene matches. Per germline, CDR1 LNHDA and CDR2 SQIVND (reference sequence). CDR3 in DNA: TGTGCCAGTAGTGCCTACCCGGGACAGGGCAACACCGGGGAGCTGTTTTTT. This sequence encodes CASSAYPGQGNTGELFF.

In this sample, this clone turned up once. The chain carries TRBV7-9 and TRBJ1-1; 7 bases match TRBD1. V dropped 5 bases and J dropped 3; count of bases not matched to a gene: 9. Germline V gene lookup returns CDR1 SEHNR and CDR2 FQNEAQ (reference sequence). CDR3 size: 15 residues. CDR3 in DNA: TGTGCCAGCAGCGCACACAGGGGTCAAGACACTGAAGCTTTCTTT. This encodes CASSAHRGQDTEAFF.